This T cell receptor beta chain is from a study of blood T cell repertoires in COVID-19. Study-level information: Acute and convalescent COVID-19 specimens originated in the United States, Italy and Spain. PBMCs, B-cell-depleted T cells, or T cells provided the cDNA or gDNA that made up the material.

How the authors handled the data: Counts of nucleated cells, estimated from reference gene primer amplification, were obtained. Produced via immunoSEQ multiplex PCR; TCRdb's table is partial and in-frame only. The V and J calls and clone size come from that table; D and trimming were worked out from the DNA. The sample shows approximately 72,000 clones, around 85% of them seen only once. Germline V gene lookup returns CDR1 SSHAT and CDR2 FNYEAQ (reference sequence). The length of the CDR3 is 14 residues. The V end was cut by 4 bases, the J end by 5 bases, with 14 bases between. Material for sequencing was peripheral blood. This TCR derives from an elderly woman with active or convalescent COVID-19. The chain uses TRBV7-7 and TRBJ2-5, with TRBD2 as a possible D gene (6 bases). CDR3 residues: CASSSLGAGETQYF. For the CDR3, the DNA is TGTGCCAGCAGCTCCCTCGGGGCGGGGGAGACCCAGTACTTC.